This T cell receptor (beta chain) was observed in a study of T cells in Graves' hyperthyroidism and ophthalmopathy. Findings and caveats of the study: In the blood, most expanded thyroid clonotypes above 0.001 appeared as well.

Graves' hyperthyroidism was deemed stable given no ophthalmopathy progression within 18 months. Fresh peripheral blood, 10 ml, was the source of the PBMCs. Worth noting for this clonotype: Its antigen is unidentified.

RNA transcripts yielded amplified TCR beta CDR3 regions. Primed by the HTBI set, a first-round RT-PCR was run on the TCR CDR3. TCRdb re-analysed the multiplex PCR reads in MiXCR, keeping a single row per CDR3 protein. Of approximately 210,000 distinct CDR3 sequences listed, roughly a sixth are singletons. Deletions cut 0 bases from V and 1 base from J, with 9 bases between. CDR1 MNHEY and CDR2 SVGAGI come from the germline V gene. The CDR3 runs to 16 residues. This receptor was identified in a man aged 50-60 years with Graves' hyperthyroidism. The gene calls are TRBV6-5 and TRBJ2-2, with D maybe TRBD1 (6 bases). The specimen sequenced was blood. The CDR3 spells CASSYSQTGNTGELFF. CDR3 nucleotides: TGTGCCAGCAGTTACTCCCAGACAGGGAACACCGGGGAGCTGTTTTTT.